This T cell receptor (beta chain) was sequenced for a study of blood T cell repertoires in COVID-19. Overall study: Samples taken during acute and convalescent COVID-19 were collected in the United States, Italy and Spain. The analysed material was cDNA or gDNA that came from T cells, B-cell-depleted T cells, or PBMCs.

A single count supports this clone. Only in-frame clones appear in the TCRdb table, and some are missing; sequencing was by immunoSEQ multiplex PCR. Of 110,000 or so clones detected, about four fifths appear once; the ten largest clones hold roughly 10%. In germline, CDR1 is SGHDT, CDR2 YYEEEE. V lost 2 bases and J 7 bases, leaving 9 bases between the germline ends. The CDR3 runs to 12 residues. The rearrangement links TRBV5-6 to TRBJ1-1; unclear D gene. What was sequenced was peripheral blood. This TCR derives from a woman between 65 and 79 years old with acute or convalescent COVID-19. In DNA, the CDR3 is TGTGCCAGCAGCTTTCGAGGTAATGAAGCTTTCTTT. It codes for CASSFRGNEAFF.